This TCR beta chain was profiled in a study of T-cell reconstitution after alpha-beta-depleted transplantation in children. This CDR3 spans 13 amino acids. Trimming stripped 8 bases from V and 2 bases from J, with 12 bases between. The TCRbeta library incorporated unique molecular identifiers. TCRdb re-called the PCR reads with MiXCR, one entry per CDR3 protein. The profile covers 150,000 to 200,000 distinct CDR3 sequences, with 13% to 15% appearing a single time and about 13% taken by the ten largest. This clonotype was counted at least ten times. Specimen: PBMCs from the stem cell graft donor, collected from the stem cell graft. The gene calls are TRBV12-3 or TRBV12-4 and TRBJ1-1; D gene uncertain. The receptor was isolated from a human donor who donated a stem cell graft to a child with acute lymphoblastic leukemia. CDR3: CASGYLFNTEAFF. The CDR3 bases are TGTGCCAGCGGGTACCTATTTAACACTGAAGCTTTCTTT.